Presented here are 10 T cell receptor beta chains from one specimen sequenced in a study of cytomegalovirus exposure and HLA in healthy donors. The PCR contained 60 Vbeta and 13 Jbeta primers. Produced via immunoSEQ multiplex PCR; TCRdb's table is partial and in-frame only. The sample records 90,000 to 130,000 clones, approximately 80% being singletons. The sequenced sample consisted of PBMCs. These receptors all come from a woman in her late teens or twenties in good health and CMV-seropositive.

V usage is TRBV27 and J usage is TRBJ2-1; the D is unclear. The CDR3 loop spans 12 amino acids. V was trimmed by 3 bases and J by 8 bases, leaving 8 bases between them. Germline V gives CDR1 MNHEY, CDR2 SMNVEV (reference sequence). The CDR3 nucleotides read TGTGCCAGCAGTTTGTCCCCGTATGAGCAGTTCTTC. Translation: CASSLSPYEQFF.

V gene TRBV7-9 combines with J gene TRBJ2-2, with 7 bases aligning to TRBD2. V was pared by 8 bases and J by 5 bases, with 8 bases of the junction left unmatched. CDR1 is SEHNR and CDR2 is FQNEAQ in the germline V gene (reference sequence). The CDR3 is 14 amino acids. The CDR3 region has the DNA TGTGCCAGCTCCCGGCGGGAGCTAACCGGGGAGCTGTTTTTT. Its protein product is CASSRRELTGELFF.

This chain uses TRBV19 with TRBJ1-2; TRBD1 agrees at 8 bases. The V gene's germline CDR1 is LNHDA and CDR2 SQIVND (reference sequence). Trimming cost V 5 bases and J 5 bases; bases outside gene matches: 10. This CDR3 comprises 15 residues. The CDR3 sequence is CASSLPRDRWYGYTF. CDR3 nucleotides: TGTGCCAGTAGTCTCCCCCGGGACAGGTGGTATGGCTACACCTTC. The complete variable domain, with remaining parts taken from reference TRBV19 and TRBJ1-2, reads DGGITQSPKYLFRKEGQNVTLSCEQNLNHDAMYWYRQDPGQGLRLIYYSQIVNDFQKGDIAEGYSVSREKKESFPLTVTSAQKNPTAFYLCASSLPRDRWYGYTFGSGTRLTVV.

This chain joins TRBV7-9 and TRBJ1-2; unclear D gene. Germline V gives CDR1 SEHNR, CDR2 FQNEAQ (reference sequence). V gave up 2 bases and J gave up 3 bases, with 7 bases separating them. This CDR3 comprises 13 residues. CDR3 sequence (DNA): TGTGCCAGCAGCTTATGGCAGGACTATGGCTACACCTTC. This encodes CASSLWQDYGYTF.

The V and J genes are TRBV5-4 and TRBJ2-7; 8 positions match TRBD2. The CDR3 is made up of 15 amino acids. The junction had 9 bases not matched to a gene; V was cut back by 0 bases and J by 7 bases. CDR1 and CDR2 (germline): SGHNT, YYREEE (reference sequence). DNA for the CDR3: TGTGCCAGCAGCTTGGAATCGGGAGGGCGGGGGGAGCAGTACTTC. This encodes CASSLESGGRGEQYF.

The chain links TRBV25-1 to TRBJ1-2; maybe TRBD1 (5 bases). The V end was cut by 6 bases, the J end by 0 bases, with 14 bases between. The CDR3 runs 15 residues. Germline V gives CDR1 MGHDK, CDR2 SYGVNS. The CDR3 DNA sequence: TGTGCCAGCAGCCCAAGGGGCGGCCCTAACTATGGCTACACCTTC. Translated, it gives CASSPRGGPNYGYTF.

In its sample, this clone was seen once. V is TRBV5-4 and J is TRBJ1-4, with D tentatively TRBD1 (6 bases). CDR3 size: 16 residues. With 4 bases removed from V and 5 bases from J, the gap between germline ends came to 18 bases. The germline gives CDR1 SGHNT, CDR2 YYREEE (reference sequence). CDR3 in DNA: TGTGCCAGCAGCCCCTCTAGGTCAACAGGGAATGAAAAACTGTTTTTT. Translated, it gives CASSPSRSTGNEKLFF.

The chain couples TRBV27 to TRBJ2-5; maybe TRBD2 (6 bases). This CDR3 is 15 amino acids long. The germline V gene has CDR1 MNHEY and CDR2 SMNVEV (reference sequence). Trimming cost V 4 bases and J 5 bases, with 17 bases left between them. The CDR3: CASSSDTGVRETQYF. As DNA, the CDR3 is TGTGCCAGCAGTTCCGACACGGGAGTTCGGGAGACCCAGTACTTC.

This rearrangement joins TRBV9 to TRBJ2-5; the D gene is possibly TRBD1 (6 bases). The CDR3 consists of 14 residues. The germline V and J ends were trimmed by 4 bases and 5 bases, with 15 bases remaining between them. Germline V CDR1 and CDR2: SGDLS, YYNGEE. CDR3 in amino acids: CASSTTGSGETQYF. The CDR3 nucleotides are TGTGCCAGCAGCACCACAGGGTCGGGGGAGACCCAGTACTTC.

V gene TRBV27 combines with J gene TRBJ2-2, with 7 bases aligning to TRBD2. This CDR3 has 18 residues. Germline-derived CDR1 and CDR2 are MNHEY and SMNVEV (reference sequence). Trimming cost V 6 bases and J 4 bases; bases outside gene matches: 17. The CDR3 DNA follows: TGTGCCAGCAGGGTCGCGCGGCGGGGGACCCCTAGCACCGGGGAGCTGTTTTTT. Its translation: CASRVARRGTPSTGELFF.